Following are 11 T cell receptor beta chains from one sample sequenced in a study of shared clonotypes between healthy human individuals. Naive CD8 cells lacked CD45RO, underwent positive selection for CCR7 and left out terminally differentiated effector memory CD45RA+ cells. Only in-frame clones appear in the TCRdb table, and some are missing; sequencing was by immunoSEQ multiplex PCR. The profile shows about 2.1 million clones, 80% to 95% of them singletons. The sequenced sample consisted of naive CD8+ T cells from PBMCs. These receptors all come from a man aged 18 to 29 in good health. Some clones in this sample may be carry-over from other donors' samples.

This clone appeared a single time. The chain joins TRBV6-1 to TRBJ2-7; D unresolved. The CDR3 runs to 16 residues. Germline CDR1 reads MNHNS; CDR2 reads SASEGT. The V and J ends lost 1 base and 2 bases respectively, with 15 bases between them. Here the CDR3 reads CASSEGVLPRTYEQYF. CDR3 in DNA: TGTGCCAGCAGTGAAGGGGTCCTCCCCAGGACCTACGAGCAGTACTTC.

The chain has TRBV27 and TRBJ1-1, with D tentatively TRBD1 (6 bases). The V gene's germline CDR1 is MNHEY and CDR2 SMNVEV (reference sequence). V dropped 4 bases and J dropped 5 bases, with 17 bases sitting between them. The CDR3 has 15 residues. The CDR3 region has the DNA TGTGCCAGCAGTTCCTTAACAGGGAGTAGGACTGAAGCTTTCTTT. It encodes CASSSLTGSRTEAFF.

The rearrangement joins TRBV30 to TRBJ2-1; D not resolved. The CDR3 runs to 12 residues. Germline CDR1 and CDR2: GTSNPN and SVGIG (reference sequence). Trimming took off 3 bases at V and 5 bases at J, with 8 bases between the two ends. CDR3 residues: CAWSLDNNEQFF. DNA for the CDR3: TGTGCCTGGAGCCTGGATAACAATGAGCAGTTCTTC.

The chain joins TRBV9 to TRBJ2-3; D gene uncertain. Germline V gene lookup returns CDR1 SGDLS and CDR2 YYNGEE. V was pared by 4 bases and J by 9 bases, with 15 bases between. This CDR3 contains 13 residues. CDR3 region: CASSPRALGTQYF. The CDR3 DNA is TGTGCCAGCAGCCCCCGGGCCCTCGGGACGCAGTATTTT.

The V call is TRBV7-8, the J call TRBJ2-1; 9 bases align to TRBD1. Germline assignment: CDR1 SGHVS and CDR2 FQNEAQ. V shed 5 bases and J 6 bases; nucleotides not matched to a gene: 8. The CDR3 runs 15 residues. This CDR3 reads CASSPYRGPSNEQFF. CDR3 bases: TGTGCCAGCAGCCCCTACAGGGGGCCCTCCAATGAGCAGTTCTTC.

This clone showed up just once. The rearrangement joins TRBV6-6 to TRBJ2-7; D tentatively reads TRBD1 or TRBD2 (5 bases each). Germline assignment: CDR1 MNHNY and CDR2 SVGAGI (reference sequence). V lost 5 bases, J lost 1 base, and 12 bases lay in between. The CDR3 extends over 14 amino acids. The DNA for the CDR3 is TGTGCCAGCAGTACTCGGGACGGGTCCTACGAGCAGTACTTC. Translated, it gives CASSTRDGSYEQYF.

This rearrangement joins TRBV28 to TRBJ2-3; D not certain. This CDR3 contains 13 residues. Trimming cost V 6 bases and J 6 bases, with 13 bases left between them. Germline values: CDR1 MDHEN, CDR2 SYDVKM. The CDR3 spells CASSTTVGDTQYF. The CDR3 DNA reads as TGTGCCAGCAGCACCACGGTGGGGGATACGCAGTATTTT.

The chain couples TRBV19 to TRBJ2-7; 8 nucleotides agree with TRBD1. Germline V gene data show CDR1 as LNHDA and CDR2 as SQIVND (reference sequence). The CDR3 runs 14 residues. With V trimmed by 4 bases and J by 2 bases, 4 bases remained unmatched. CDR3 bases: TGTGCCAGTAGTACGACAGGGGAGCCCTACGAGCAGTACTTC. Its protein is CASSTTGEPYEQYF.

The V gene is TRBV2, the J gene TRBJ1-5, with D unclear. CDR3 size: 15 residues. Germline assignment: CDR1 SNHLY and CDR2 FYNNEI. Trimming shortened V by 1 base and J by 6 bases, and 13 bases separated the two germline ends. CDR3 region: CASSEGAGSSQPQHF. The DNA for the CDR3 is TGTGCCAGCAGTGAAGGGGCTGGGAGTAGTCAGCCCCAGCATTTT.

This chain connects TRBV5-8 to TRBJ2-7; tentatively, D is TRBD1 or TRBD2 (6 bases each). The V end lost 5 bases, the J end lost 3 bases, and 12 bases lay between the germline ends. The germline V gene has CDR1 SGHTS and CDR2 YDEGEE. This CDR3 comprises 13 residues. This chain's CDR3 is CASRGGHSYEQYF. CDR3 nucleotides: TGTGCCAGCAGGGGGGGACACAGCTACGAGCAGTACTTC.

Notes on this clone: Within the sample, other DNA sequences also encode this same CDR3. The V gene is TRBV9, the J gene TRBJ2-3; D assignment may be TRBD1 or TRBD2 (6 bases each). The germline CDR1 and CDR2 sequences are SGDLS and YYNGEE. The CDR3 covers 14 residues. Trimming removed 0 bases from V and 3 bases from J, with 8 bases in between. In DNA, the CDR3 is TGTGCCAGCAGCGTAGAGGGGGGAACAGATACGCAGTATTTT. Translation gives CASSVEGGTDTQYF. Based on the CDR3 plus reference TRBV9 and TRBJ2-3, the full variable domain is DSGVTQTPKHLITATGQRVTLRCSPRSGDLSVYWYQQSLDQGLQFLIQYYNGEERAKGNILERFSAQQFPDLHSELNLSSLELGDSALYFCASSVEGGTDTQYFGPGTRLTVL.